This TCR beta chain stems from a study of neoadjuvant anti-PD-1 for oral cavity cancer. Time point reported: after neoadjuvant nivolumab, at surgical resection. The CDR3 contains 17 residues. Losses at the gene ends were 3 bases for V and 3 bases for J; bases not matched to a gene: 14. CDR1 SGHDN and CDR2 FVKESK come from the germline V gene. This clone was detected only a few times. Data came from immunoSEQ multiplex PCR; TCRdb stores just in-frame clones and leaves some out. The table has some 70,000 clones, roughly 81% seen once. The origin of this receptor is a person between 35 and 79 years old with oral cavity squamous cell carcinoma. This specimen was PBMCs, taken after nivolumab (anti-PD-1) treatment. This sequence joins TRBV14 and TRBJ2-7; the match to TRBD1 covers 7 bases. As DNA, the CDR3 is TGTGCCAGCAGCCACCTCCCCCTCGGGGACAGCGACTACGAGCAGTACTTC. It translates to CASSHLPLGDSDYEQYF.